The sequence of this T cell receptor beta chain was determined in a study of PD-L1 blockade in urothelial cancer. Looking at the study overall: About 85% of the 29 patients were men whose urothelial cancer was bladder-origin. Patients arrived having already received 0 to 3 prior chemotherapy regimens. Typically, measured as a median, blood samples had roughly 140,000 T cells.

The trim removed 6 bases at V and 6 bases at J, leaving 3 bases unmatched. The length of the CDR3 is 13 residues. CDR1 and CDR2 (germline): MNHNY, SVGAGI (reference sequence). The time point here: peripheral blood 6 weeks after treatment start. This clone was observed a few times. What it binds is not known. The repertoire was sequenced with immunoSEQ multiplex PCR; TCRdb's copy has only in-frame clones and lacks some. This table has 29,000 or so clones, approximately 81% appearing once. Findings and caveats of the study: Tumor-linked clones in blood grew more by 3 weeks in durable-benefit patients.

The receptor's source is a man between 65 and 79 years old with urothelial cancer. This specimen consisted of PBMCs, obtained around atezolizumab (anti-PD-L1) treatment. The chain carries TRBV6-6 and TRBJ1-5; the match to TRBD1 covers 9 bases. CDR3 in DNA: TGTGCCAGCAGACAGGACAGGGGTCAGCCCCAGCATTTT. It codes for CASRQDRGQPQHF.